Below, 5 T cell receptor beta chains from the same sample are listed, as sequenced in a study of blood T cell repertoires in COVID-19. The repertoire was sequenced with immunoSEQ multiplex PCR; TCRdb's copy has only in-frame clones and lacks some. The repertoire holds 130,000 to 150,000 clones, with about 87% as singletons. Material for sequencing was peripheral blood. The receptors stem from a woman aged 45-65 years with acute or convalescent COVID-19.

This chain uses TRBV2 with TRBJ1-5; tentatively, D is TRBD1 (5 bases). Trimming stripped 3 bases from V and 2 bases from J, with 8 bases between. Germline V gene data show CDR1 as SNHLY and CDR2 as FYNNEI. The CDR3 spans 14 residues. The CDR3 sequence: CASSDRVGNQPQHF. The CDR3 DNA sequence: TGTGCCAGCAGTGACAGGGTTGGCAATCAGCCCCAGCATTTT.

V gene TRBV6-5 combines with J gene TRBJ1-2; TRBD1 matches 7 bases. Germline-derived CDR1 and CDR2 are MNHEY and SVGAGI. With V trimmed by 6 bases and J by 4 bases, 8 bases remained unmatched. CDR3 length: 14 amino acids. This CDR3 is CASRRGGSSYGYTF. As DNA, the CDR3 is TGTGCCAGCAGAAGAGGGGGCTCTAGCTATGGCTACACCTTC.

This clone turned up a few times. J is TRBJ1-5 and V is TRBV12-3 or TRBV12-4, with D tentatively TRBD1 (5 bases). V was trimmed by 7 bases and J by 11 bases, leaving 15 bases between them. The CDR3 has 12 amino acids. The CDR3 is CASTPGGRAQHF. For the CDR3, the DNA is TGTGCCAGCACCCCGGGGGGACGAGCCCAGCATTTT.

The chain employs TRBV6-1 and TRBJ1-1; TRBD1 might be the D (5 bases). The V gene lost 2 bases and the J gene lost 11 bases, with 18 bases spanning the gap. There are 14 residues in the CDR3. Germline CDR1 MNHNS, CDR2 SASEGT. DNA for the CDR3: TGTGCCAGCAGTGAAAGGGGTGGGTACGAGCCGGCTTTCTTT. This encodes CASSERGGYEPAFF.

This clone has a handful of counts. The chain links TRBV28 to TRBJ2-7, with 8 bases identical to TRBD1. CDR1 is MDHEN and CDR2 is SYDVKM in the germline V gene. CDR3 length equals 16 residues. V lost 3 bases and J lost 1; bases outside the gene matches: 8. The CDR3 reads CASSFLSGTGSYEQYF. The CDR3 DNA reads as TGTGCCAGCAGTTTTCTCTCCGGGACAGGATCCTACGAGCAGTACTTC.